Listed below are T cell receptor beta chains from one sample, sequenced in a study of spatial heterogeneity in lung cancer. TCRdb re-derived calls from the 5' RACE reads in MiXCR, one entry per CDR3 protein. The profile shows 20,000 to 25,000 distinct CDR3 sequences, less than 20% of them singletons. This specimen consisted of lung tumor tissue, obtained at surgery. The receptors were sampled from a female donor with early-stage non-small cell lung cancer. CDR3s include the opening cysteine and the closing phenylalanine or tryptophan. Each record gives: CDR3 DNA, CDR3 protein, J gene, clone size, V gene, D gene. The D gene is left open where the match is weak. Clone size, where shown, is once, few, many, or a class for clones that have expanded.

TGCGCCAGCAGCTTGGGCGGGAGCTCCTACAATGAGCAGTTCTTC | CASSLGGSSYNEQFF | TRBJ2-1 | many | TRBV5-1 | TRBD2
TGTGTCATCAGTGCTGAGGGGGACCGAGCCTACGAGCAGTACTTC | CVISAEGDRAYEQYF | TRBJ2-7 | . | TRBV10-3 | .
TGTGCCAGCAGCCCACCGGGACGGGGTGGGCAGTACTTC | CASSPPGRGGQYF | TRBJ2-7 | many | TRBV28 | .
TGTGCCAGCAGCATAAACCCCGGACAGAACACTGAAGCTTTCTTT | CASSINPGQNTEAFF | TRBJ1-1 | many | TRBV11-1 | .
TGCAGCGTTGGTGAGAACACCGGGGAGCTGTTTTTT | CSVGENTGELFF | TRBJ2-2 | few | TRBV29-1 | .
TGTGCCAGCAGGTCGGGGGGCAGCTCCTACAATGAGCAGTTCTTC | CASRSGGSSYNEQFF | TRBJ2-1 | many | TRBV5-6 | .
TGCAGCGTTGGAGGAACTGGGGCCAACGTCCTGACTTTC | CSVGGTGANVLTF | TRBJ2-6 | many | TRBV29-1 | .
TGCAGCGTTGAGGGACAGGGCCTGTTCTTC | CSVEGQGLFF | TRBJ2-1 | many | TRBV29-1 | TRBD1
TGTGCCAGTACAGGGTCACTAGCGAACACCGGGGAGCTGTTTTTT | CASTGSLANTGELFF | TRBJ2-2 | few | TRBV19 | .
TGTGCCAGCTCAGGCACAGTGGCCTACGAGCAGTACTTC | CASSGTVAYEQYF | TRBJ2-7 | few | TRBV18 | .
TGTGCCAGCAGATTGAGGCAGGGGACCACAGATACGCAGTATTTT | CASRLRQGTTDTQYF | TRBJ2-3 | . | TRBV7-2 | .
TGCAGTGCTAGAGGGACTAGCGGGAGGGCCAATGATTGGCAGTTCTTC | CSARGTSGRANDWQFF | TRBJ2-1 | many | TRBV20-1 | TRBD2
TGTGCCAGCAGCTCCCAAGGCCGGACTAGGTTGCCCTACGAGCAGTACTTC | CASSSQGRTRLPYEQYF | TRBJ2-7 | many | TRBV5-6 | TRBD2
TGCGCCAGCAGCTTGGAGCTGGGTGAGCAGTTCTTC | CASSLELGEQFF | TRBJ2-1 | many | TRBV5-1 | .
TGCAGTGCTAGTTTGCGTCCAATCGAGAATGAGCAGTTCTTC | CSASLRPIENEQFF | TRBJ2-1 | . | TRBV20-1 | .
TGTGCCAGCAGCCATAAACTAGCGGGAGTGGCAGATACGCAGTATTTT | CASSHKLAGVADTQYF | TRBJ2-3 | many | TRBV4-2 | TRBD2
TGTGCCAGTAGTGAAAGGCGTAATGAAAAACTGTTTTTT | CASSERRNEKLFF | TRBJ1-4 | medium-sized | TRBV19 | .
TGTGCCAGCAGCCAAGGGGTCGGGGGAATGAACACTGAAGCTTTCTTT | CASSQGVGGMNTEAFF | TRBJ1-1 | medium-sized | TRBV4-2 | .
TGTGCTACCGTGCCGGGACAGGGTTACAATGAGCAGTTCTTC | CATVPGQGYNEQFF | TRBJ2-1 | medium-sized | TRBV12-5 | TRBD1
TGTGCCAGGGATCGAGCGGGAGGGTACCCAGATACGCAGTATTTT | CARDRAGGYPDTQYF | TRBJ2-3 | few | TRBV28 | TRBD2
TGTGCCAGCAGTGCGGCCGGGTCCTATGAGCAGTTCTTC | CASSAAGSYEQFF | TRBJ2-1 | . | TRBV6-1 | .
TGTGCCAGCAGCATGGACGGGACACCGTCTCGAGCCAACGTCCTGACTTTC | CASSMDGTPSRANVLTF | TRBJ2-6 | few | TRBV7-2 | .
TGTGCCAGCAGTCGCACTTACACAGATACGCAGTATTTT | CASSRTYTDTQYF | TRBJ2-3 | few | TRBV28 | .
TGTGCCAGCACCATTTCGGCCGAGCCGGGCGAGCAGTACTTC | CASTISAEPGEQYF | TRBJ2-7 | . | TRBV6-5 | .
TGTGCCATCAGTGAGGTGCTAGGACAGTCGTCCTACGAGCAGTACTTC | CAISEVLGQSSYEQYF | TRBJ2-7 | many | TRBV10-3 | .
TGTGCCAGCGGCGGTACAGGGGCGAACACTGAAGCTTTCTTT | CASGGTGANTEAFF | TRBJ1-1 | many | TRBV11-2 | TRBD1
TGTGCCAGCAGTGAAGCGAGGACAGGGGCGCTGAGGACCCAGTACTTC | CASSEARTGALRTQYF | TRBJ2-5 | many | TRBV2 | TRBD1
TGTGCCAGCAGAGCCGGCAGTCACAATGAGCAGTTCTTC | CASRAGSHNEQFF | TRBJ2-1 | . | TRBV6-5 | .
TGTGCCAGCAGCTTGGTCGGCGGCGCGAGGGATACGCAGTATTTT | CASSLVGGARDTQYF | TRBJ2-3 | many | TRBV5-5 | .
TGTGCCAGCAGCTTAGCGGGGCCCTGGGAGACCCAGTACTTC | CASSLAGPWETQYF | TRBJ2-5 | . | TRBV7-6 | .
TGCAGCGTCCGGGACGCCCTCGACTACGAGCAGTACTTC | CSVRDALDYEQYF | TRBJ2-7 | many | TRBV29-1 | .
TGTGCCAGCACAGCGGAGGGCCAGGTCGATGAGCAGTTCTTC | CASTAEGQVDEQFF | TRBJ2-1 | few | TRBV4-2 | .
TGTGCCAGCAGTTCCGTTGACGCTGACAATGAGCAGTTCTTC | CASSSVDADNEQFF | TRBJ2-1 | . | TRBV12-3/TRBV12-4 | .
TGTGCCAGTAGTATCGGCGGCTTAAAAGAGACCCAGTACTTC | CASSIGGLKETQYF | TRBJ2-5 | many | TRBV19 | .
TGTGCCAGCAGTTTTCAGGGCTACGAGCAGTACTTC | CASSFQGYEQYF | TRBJ2-7 | many | TRBV12-3/TRBV12-4 | .
TGTGCCAGCAGCGTACGGGAGTCCCACAATGAGCAGTTCTTC | CASSVRESHNEQFF | TRBJ2-1 | many | TRBV7-9 | .
TGCGCCAGCAGCTTGGGTAAGGCTGAGCAGTTCTTC | CASSLGKAEQFF | TRBJ2-1 | . | TRBV5-1 | .
TGTGCCAGCTCAGGGCGGACGAACACTGAAGCTTTCTTT | CASSGRTNTEAFF | TRBJ1-1 | many | TRBV18 | .
TGCGCCAGCAGCCAAGGGGTGGGAGGCCCGTACAATGAGCAGTTCTTC | CASSQGVGGPYNEQFF | TRBJ2-1 | few | TRBV4-1 | .
TGTGCCAGCACCTCAGGGGTAGGTCAGCCCCAGCATTTT | CASTSGVGQPQHF | TRBJ1-5 | many | TRBV6-5 | .
TGTGCCAGCAGTTACGGCTATGGCTACACCTTC | CASSYGYGYTF | TRBJ1-2 | . | TRBV6-5 | .
TGTGCCAGCAGTCCCAGGCCTAGCGGGAACGGTGAGCAGTTCTTC | CASSPRPSGNGEQFF | TRBJ2-1 | few | TRBV27 | TRBD2
TGCGCCAGCAGCTTTACAGGGAGGAGAGAGACCCAGTACTTC | CASSFTGRRETQYF | TRBJ2-5 | . | TRBV5-1 | .
TGCAGTGCTTTTGGGAGCGGGAGGGTCATGAGCACAGATACGCAGTATTTT | CSAFGSGRVMSTDTQYF | TRBJ2-3 | many | TRBV20-1 | TRBD2
TGTGCCAGCACCCACCTTCGACAGGTCTCGGGCGAGCAGTACTTC | CASTHLRQVSGEQYF | TRBJ2-7 | few | TRBV7-8 | .
TGTGCCAGCAGCTTATTGTTAGAGACCCAGTACTTC | CASSLLLETQYF | TRBJ2-5 | few | TRBV5-6 | .
TGTGCCAGCAGCTTAAGGCCCCCTAGGGGGGGGGGATCCTACGAGCAGTACTTC | CASSLRPPRGGGSYEQYF | TRBJ2-7 | medium-sized | TRBV7-2 | .
TGCGCCAGCAGCCGGGGGGGACAAAACAATGAGCAGTTCTTC | CASSRGGQNNEQFF | TRBJ2-1 | . | TRBV5-1 | TRBD2
TGTGCCTGGAGGCGGGGCTACGAGCAGTACTTC | CAWRRGYEQYF | TRBJ2-7 | many | TRBV30 | .
TGTGCCAGCAGCCTCTCCATGGGCCGCACAGATACGCAGTATTTT | CASSLSMGRTDTQYF | TRBJ2-3 | many | TRBV7-6 | .
TGTGCCAGCAGTGTGGGAGGGTTCACAGATACGCAGTATTTT | CASSVGGFTDTQYF | TRBJ2-3 | few | TRBV7-3 | TRBD2